These T cell receptor beta chains were read from a single sample in a study of blood T cells in healthy people across ages. From the 5' RACE reads, TCRdb called clonotypes with MiXCR, one entry per CDR3 protein. The sample includes some 1,800,000 distinct CDR3 sequences, around 40% seen only once; the top ten take under 30%. The sample comprised blood. All receptors derive from a human donor in good health. Both conserved end residues are part of each CDR3. The D gene is left open where the match is weak. Clone size, where shown, is once, few, many, or a class for clones that have expanded.

j_call | clone_size | v_call | d_call | cdr3_nt | cdr3_aa
TRBJ2-5 | NA | TRBV11-2 | NA | TGTGCCAGCAGCTTAGATAGGGTGGGGGGAGAGACCCAGTACTTC | CASSLDRVGGETQYF
TRBJ1-5 | few | TRBV6-1 | NA | TGTGCCAGCAGTGAATTTCTCATGATGGAGACGGGGAATCAGCCCCAGCATTTT | CASSEFLMMETGNQPQHF
TRBJ2-3 | NA | TRBV12-3/TRBV12-4 | NA | TGTGCCAGCAGCACTGGGAGGACAGATGCGCAGTATTTT | CASSTGRTDAQYF
TRBJ2-1 | NA | TRBV3-1 | NA | TGTGCCAGCAGCTGCTCGGTAGAGCAGTTCTTC | CASSCSVEQFF
TRBJ2-1 | NA | TRBV6-5 | NA | TGTGCCAGCAGGAAGGATTACGGTTCGTACAATGAGCAGTTCTTC | CASRKDYGSYNEQFF
TRBJ2-7 | NA | TRBV9 | NA | TGTGCCAGCAGCGTAGCCACCGGGACACCGTACGAGCAGTACTTC | CASSVATGTPYEQYF
TRBJ1-5 | NA | TRBV20-1 | TRBD1 | TGCAGTGGCACGACAGGGGGCGACCATCAGCCCCTGCATTTT | CSGTTGGDHQPLHF
TRBJ2-1 | NA | TRBV3-1 | NA | TGTGCCAGCAGCCAAGATTCGAAGGGGTTTGCTGGGCAGTTCTTC | CASSQDSKGFAGQFF
TRBJ2-7 | few | TRBV4-3 | NA | TGCGCCAGCAGCCAAGAACATACGGGGAGAGACGAGCAGTACTTC | CASSQEHTGRDEQYF
TRBJ1-1 | NA | TRBV6-1 | NA | TGTGCCAGCAACCAGGGACGTAGAGCTTTCTTT | CASNQGRRAFF
TRBJ2-1 | few | TRBV12-3/TRBV12-4 | NA | TGTGCCAGCACGAGGCGGGGCGGCAACAATGAGCAGTTCTTC | CASTRRGGNNEQFF
TRBJ2-7 | few | TRBV5-1 | TRBD1 | TGCGCCAGCAGAGGCGGACAGGGCGGCGAGCAGTACTTC | CASRGGQGGEQYF
TRBJ2-7 | NA | TRBV2 | NA | TGTGCCAGCAGTCCCGGGACCTTACCCTACGAGCAGTACTTC | CASSPGTLPYEQYF
TRBJ1-1 | NA | TRBV25-1 | NA | TGTGCCAGCAGTGAATATTTTCTCGGGAGAGGGACTGAAGCTTTCTTT | CASSEYFLGRGTEAFF
TRBJ2-1 | NA | TRBV4-1 | NA | TGCGCCAGCAGCCAAGATTTGAGCGAAATAGATCTCGATGAGCAGTTCTTC | CASSQDLSEIDLDEQFF
TRBJ1-2 | NA | TRBV5-6 | NA | TGTGCCAGCAGCTTGGTTCGGGCAGCCGGCTACACCTTC | CASSLVRAAGYTF
TRBJ1-2 | many | TRBV7-2 | TRBD1 | TGTGCCAGCAATCCGGACAGGTTGCGGGGCTACACCTTC | CASNPDRLRGYTF
TRBJ2-3 | NA | TRBV12-3/TRBV12-4 | TRBD1 | TGTGCCAGTAGCACTGGACAGGGCCGCGCAGATACGCAGTATTTT | CASSTGQGRADTQYF
TRBJ2-5 | few | TRBV2 | NA | TGTGCCAGCAGTGAAGGGTGGCAGACCCAGTACTTC | CASSEGWQTQYF
TRBJ2-3 | NA | TRBV7-2 | TRBD2 | TGTGCCAGCAGCGTCAGCGGGGGGGGAATCACAGATACGCAGTATTTT | CASSVSGGGITDTQYF
TRBJ2-1 | once | TRBV24-1 | NA | TGTGCCACCAGTGACCCGACAGGCTACTCCTACAATGAGCAGTTCTTC | CATSDPTGYSYNEQFF
TRBJ1-2 | few | TRBV6-6 | TRBD1 | TGTGCCAGCAGGGTCACCTCGACAGGGGGCTTGAACTATGGCTACACCTTC | CASRVTSTGGLNYGYTF
TRBJ1-4 | NA | TRBV7-2 | TRBD1 | TGTGCCAGCAGCCGCTGGGGACAGGGGAGGGATGAAAAACTGTTTTTT | CASSRWGQGRDEKLFF
TRBJ2-1 | few | TRBV7-2 | NA | TGTGCCAGCAGCTTAAGGACCGTACCGGGGAATGAGCAGTTCTTC | CASSLRTVPGNEQFF
TRBJ1-1 | NA | TRBV7-2 | NA | TGTGCCAGCAGCTTCGGACCGTCGGGGGCTGAAGCTTTCTTT | CASSFGPSGAEAFF
TRBJ2-1 | NA | TRBV28 | NA | TGTGCCAGCAACCCGAGGGACCGCCCGGACAATGAGCAGTTCTTC | CASNPRDRPDNEQFF
TRBJ2-7 | NA | TRBV7-2 | NA | TGTGCCAGCAGCGCAAGAGGCGGGTACTCCTACGAGCAGTACTTC | CASSARGGYSYEQYF
TRBJ2-3 | once | TRBV13 | NA | TGTGCCAGCAGCTCCCGTTCGGACACAGATACGCAGTATTTT | CASSSRSDTDTQYF
TRBJ2-6 | few | TRBV7-2 | TRBD2 | TGTGCCAGCAGCTTCTCCCGGGGGAGGGGAATTTCTGGGGCCAACGTCCTGACTTTC | CASSFSRGRGISGANVLTF
TRBJ2-1 | NA | TRBV6-1 | TRBD1 | TGTGCCAGCAGTGAGGTCCCCGGGACAGGGGTTGAGCGGTTCTTC | CASSEVPGTGVERFF
TRBJ2-3 | NA | TRBV20-1 | NA | TGCAGTGCTCCGACGCAAGATTCTCAGACGCAGTATTTT | CSAPTQDSQTQYF
TRBJ1-2 | NA | TRBV7-2 | NA | TGTGCCAGCAGCCTAGACAACTATGGCCACACCTTC | CASSLDNYGHTF
TRBJ2-1 | NA | TRBV5-1 | NA | TGCGCCAGCAGCCCAGATAGGGGGGGTCGGAGCTCCTACAATGAGCAGTTCTTC | CASSPDRGGRSSYNEQFF
TRBJ2-7 | few | TRBV20-1 | NA | TGCAGTGCTCTTCCAGATTGGGGGGAGACAGAAACCTACGAGCAGTACTTC | CSALPDWGETETYEQYF
TRBJ1-2 | NA | TRBV29-1 | TRBD1 | TGCAGCGTGGACATTACAGGGGAGGATGGCTACACCTTC | CSVDITGEDGYTF
TRBJ2-7 | few | TRBV7-2 | NA | TGTGCCAGCAGCTTAGCGGACGGCTCCTACGAGCAGTACTTC | CASSLADGSYEQYF
TRBJ2-7 | few | TRBV5-1 | TRBD1 | TGCGCCAGCAGTTATGATATACCCGGGACAGGGGTCGAGCAGTACTTC | CASSYDIPGTGVEQYF